This T cell receptor (beta chain) was captured by sequencing in a study of T-cell memory formation after mild COVID-19. Background on the study: Clusters of TCRs were largely donor specific.

Study results and limitations: Second-wave clones peaking on day 37 lacked confirmed SARS-CoV-2 specificity. Mostly located in CM and EM were contracting CD4+ clones, with contracting CD8+ clones located in EMRA.

This clonotype has ten or more counts. The antigen remains unidentified. TCRdb reprocessed the 5' RACE reads with MiXCR, giving one entry per CDR3 protein. The table has more than 100,000 distinct CDR3 sequences, approximately 5.9% seen once; the top ten hold 2% to 2.5%. V lost 6 bases and J lost 6, with 16 bases in between. CDR3 length equals 14 residues. This sequence joins TRBV12-3 or TRBV12-4 and TRBJ2-3, with a weak D call TRBD2 (5 bases). This clonotype was sampled from an adult woman who had mild COVID-19 (a few samples of this study predate the infection). Cell type and time point are not known. The sequencing sample was made of PBMCs or a T cell subset sorted from them (not recorded which). The CDR3 spells CASRPLGLQDTQYF. The CDR3, as DNA: TGTGCCAGCAGGCCCCTTGGACTGCAGGATACGCAGTATTTT.